This TCR beta chain was captured by sequencing in a study of cytomegalovirus exposure and HLA in healthy donors. Study as a whole: Earlier, some 200 million T cells were analyzed, and 117 million unique TCR beta sequences were found among them.

J lost 4 bases, V lost 2 bases, and 6 bases had no gene match. The germline gives CDR1 SGHRS, CDR2 YFSETQ. This CDR3 is built from 15 residues. The primer mix had 60 Vbeta and 13 Jbeta primers. Produced via immunoSEQ multiplex PCR; TCRdb's table is partial and in-frame only. The data hold about 77,000 clones, with 75% to 80% observed a single time. The V gene is TRBV5-1, the J gene TRBJ1-5; TRBD1 matches 7 bases. Sequencing input: PBMCs. This TCR derives from a man in his forties or fifties in good health and CMV-seronegative. CDR3 sequence (DNA): TGCGCCAGCAGCTTACTGGGACAGCAAAATCAGCCCCAGCATTTT. Its translation is CASSLLGQQNQPQHF.